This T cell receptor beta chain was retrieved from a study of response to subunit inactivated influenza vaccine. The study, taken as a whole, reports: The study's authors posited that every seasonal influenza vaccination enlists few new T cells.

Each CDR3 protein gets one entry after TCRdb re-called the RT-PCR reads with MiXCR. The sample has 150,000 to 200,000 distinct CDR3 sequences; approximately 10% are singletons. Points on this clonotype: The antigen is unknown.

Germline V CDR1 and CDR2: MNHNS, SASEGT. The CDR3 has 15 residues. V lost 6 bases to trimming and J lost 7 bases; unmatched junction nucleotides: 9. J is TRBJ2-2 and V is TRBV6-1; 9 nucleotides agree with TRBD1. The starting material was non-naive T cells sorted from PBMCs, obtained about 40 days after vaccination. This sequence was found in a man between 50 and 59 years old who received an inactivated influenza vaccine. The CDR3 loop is CASSLQGARIGELFF. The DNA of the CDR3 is TGTGCCAGCAGCCTACAGGGGGCGCGTATCGGGGAGCTGTTTTTT.